This record covers a single T cell receptor (beta chain). Its antigen is not yet known. The DNA is left out, because the CDR3 cannot be placed on it with certainty; the CDR3 is given as TCRdb lists it. Participants in the prospective study were aged roughly 18 to 100 years, lived in over 20 United States geographic areas, and enrolled through a virtual design. In the prospective study, participants were assigned to cohorts based on the clinical history participants reported in a screening survey and a study questionnaire. Recovered participants in ImmuneRACE Cohort 3 were defined by two consecutive negative NP/OP PCR tests, clearance by a healthcare professional, or resolution of symptoms. In the prospective study, mobile phlebotomists collected whole blood, serum and a nasopharyngeal or oropharyngeal swab from each participant. Prospective study participants could optionally give additional blood draws and questionnaires over an approximately two-month period. Blood samples from the prospective study were shipped frozen or at room temperature prior to DNA extraction.

TCRbeta CDR3 regions were amplified from genomic DNA by means of the immunoSEQ Assay, a bias-controlled multiplex PCR. Regarding the original processing steps: The number of nucleated cells in each sample was estimated from the amplification of reference gene primers within the assay. To quantify the absolute abundance of each unique TCRbeta CDR3 rearrangement, sequence reads were collapsed and filtered. For each sample, productive Simpson clonality was calculated as the square root of Simpson's diversity index across productive rearrangements. TCRdb mirrors the immuneACCESS table, restricted to in-frame sequences. Some clones are absent from its copies; in checked studies, under half trace to an unresolved V gene, and the reason for the others is unknown. V and J calls and clone size are copied from that table; D and trimming were computed from the DNA. Recorded for this sample are approximately 160,000 clones; roughly 84% of them occurred a single time. The ten largest clones represent about 8% of the sample.

The data belong to a study of blood T cell repertoires in COVID-19 (dated by TCRdb to between 2020 and 2021). General notes on the study: Collaborator samples came from the United States, Italy and Spain and covered acute and convalescent phases of COVID-19. Sample metadata almost always included a de-identified subject ID, COVID-19 status, age in years and sex. The repertoires were made available in a free public database intended to serve as a resource for research on the immune response to SARS-CoV-2. Where available, HLA class I and class II types were obtained from metadata supplied by the sample provider rather than from assay-based typing. Samples came from the ongoing ImmuneRACE study (first 160 participants) plus 1,254 subjects from 6 global collaborators. The material from the prospective study consisted of cDNA or gDNA derived from T cells, B-cell-depleted T cells, or PBMCs. Deeply sampled blood TCRbeta repertoires from subjects exposed to, actively infected with, or recovered from COVID-19 were included in the dataset. The investigation overall reported the following: The amount of clinical and demographic metadata varied by source and participant and was provided uncurated.

The CDR1 and CDR2 encoded by the germline V gene are SQVTM and ANQGSEA. The CDR3 numbers 23 residues from cysteine through phenylalanine. Source material: PBMCs or T cells enriched from blood (not recorded which). The sequence came from a woman in her forties or fifties who had recovered from COVID-19. The rearranged segments are TRBV29-1 and TRBJ2-7; the table's D call, TRBD2, has no DNA check behind it. The CDR3 is CSVGPGRVPGLAGSISSPYEQYF.